The entry below gives a single T cell receptor beta chain sequence along with its context. This clone came up once. No antigen is known for it. No much larger clonotype is one base removed from it; base qualities were not supplied. The donors were healthy, HIV-negative adults with no recently reported acute infections or vaccinations. Only Caucasian adults living in Nashville, Tennessee, USA were represented among the donors. Magnetic negative selection was used to enrich CD4+ T cells, after which naive cells were positively selected on CD45RA and the negative fraction became the memory subset. Blood was collected by leukapheresis, and PBMCs were isolated by Ficoll-Histopaque density gradient centrifugation and then cryopreserved in liquid nitrogen vapor phase. Analytical flow cytometry was used to check the purity and quantity of every magnetically sorted T cell population. Genomic DNA was isolated from each sorted fraction and quantified by UV absorbance on a Nanodrop 2000c.

The record originates from a study of shared clonotypes between healthy human individuals (dated by TCRdb to about 2020). In the study overall: A few men and two women, aged 18 to 49 years, made up the cohort. To estimate repertoire size and how much clonotype sharing occurs between individuals, the study deeply sequenced the blood TCR repertoires of five healthy adults. For each donor, three plates each were used for CD4 naive and CD4 memory, two plates were used for CD8 naive, and one plate was used for CD8 memory. Leukapheresis yielded between about 0.94 and 9 billion PBMCs per donor. To increase sequencing depth and limit assay-specific biases, different laboratories used diverse techniques to prepare libraries and sequence TCR repertoires.

Using the deep immunoSEQ assay, multiplex PCR amplified TCR CDR3 regions from genomic DNA. Genomic DNA extracted from each cell subset was distributed evenly over all wells of several immunoSEQ 96-well plates, and each plate served as one replicate. For sorted subsets, 200 to 250 ng of genomic DNA, equivalent to around 31,000 T cell genomes, went into each replicate PCR. Purified libraries were quantified with a Qubit 3.0 fluorometer, sized on a Bioanalyzer 2100, and re-quantified with the KAPA Library Quantification kit. Every immunoSEQ 96-well plate was sequenced on a separate single-read 150-cycle Illumina NextSeq 550 flow cell. Concerning the study's data processing: Because the immunoSEQ output included only junctional sequences and no quality scores, the filtering could not be the same as the filtering used for full-length reads. Sequences were annotated with PyIR, a Python wrapper for IgBLAST v1.9, and V/J genes and CDR3 were assigned using IMGT germline references. Reads were removed for weak V/J assignments (E-value above 1e-6), missing CDR3, stop codons, out-of-frame junctions, or ambiguous translated residues. V3J clonotypes were defined as sequences sharing the same inferred V gene, J gene, and CDR3 amino acid sequence. Percentage overlap between repertoires was computed as shared unique clonotypes divided by the size of the smaller repertoire. Repertoire richness was assessed with RTK rarefaction, the Chao1 estimator, and Recon v2.1 estimates of unobserved clonotypes. OLGA was used to compute generation probabilities for all TCRbeta clonotypes that the gDNA method yielded from a handful of donors. TCRdb stores this immuneACCESS table with in-frame sequences only. Part of the clones is absent; in the studies checked, under half of the shortfall reflects unresolved V genes, and no reason is known for the rest. The V and J calls and clone size come from that table; D and trimming were worked out from the DNA. The sample includes around 2,000,000 clones, with 85% to 95% observed a single time. The ten largest account for 0.1% to 0.15% of the sample.

General study outcomes and caveats: Sampling was restricted to blood, and TCR repertoires in tissues likely differ from the TCR repertoires found in blood. Based on pairwise subsampling, the degree of clonotype sharing among donors was expected to be affected by sequencing depth. Naive subsets generally had larger estimated clonotype richness than memory subsets did. Across a few donors, about 5.2% of naive CD4, more than 3% of naive CD8, roughly 2.3% of memory CD4, and about 0.4% of memory CD8 clonotypes were shared. Compared with non-shared clonotypes, the clonotypes found in all four sorted-subset donors had higher generation probabilities. The small number of donors limited the genetic and exposure-history diversity represented. Even with the large sequencing depth, rarefaction of the sorted-subset datasets indicated that sequencing was incomplete.

For this chain, trimming is 5 bases at the V end and 5 bases at the J end, and the number of junction bases without a gene match is 3. The CDR3 measures 13 amino acids from cysteine to phenylalanine. Left in the record is the CDR3 DNA by itself, 39 bases read in frame from the first base. Sequences SGHNT (CDR1) and YENEEA (CDR2) are obtained from the germline V gene. The sequence joins TRBV11-3 to TRBJ2-4; 7 bases in the middle match TRBD2. Sequencing was performed on naive CD4+ T cells sorted from blood. In the paper's terms, the cell subset or site label means: CD45RA+ positively selected. This clonotype was obtained from a man aged 18 to 30 in good health. The CDR3 sequence is CASSPSGENIQYF. The nucleotides read TGTGCCAGCAGCCCCAGCGGGGAAAACATTCAGTACTTC. Joined to the reference TRBV11-3 and TRBJ2-4 proteins, this CDR3 gives the full variable domain: EAGVVQSPRYKIIEKKQPVAFWCNPISGHNTLYWYLQNLGQGPELLIRYENEEAVDDSQLPKDRFSAERLKGVDSTLKIQPAELGDSAVYLCASSPSGENIQYFGAGTRLSVL.